This T cell receptor (beta chain) was identified during a study of blood T cells in healthy people across ages. Next came a second PCR, run for roughly 7 to 12 cycles, which used a sample-barcoded 5' primer along with a J-beta primer mix. In TCRdb, the 5' RACE reads were re-called with MiXCR into one record per CDR3 protein. The sample comprises 790,000 or so distinct CDR3 sequences, 35% to 60% of which are singletons, and about a sixth rests with the top ten. The CDR3 spans 14 residues. The V gene lost 5 bases and the J gene lost 1 base, with 11 bases spanning the gap. The chain joins TRBV12-3 or TRBV12-4 to TRBJ1-2, with D possibly being TRBD1 (5 bases). Input material: blood. This clonotype was obtained from an elderly man in good health. The CDR3 reads CASSANRINYGYTF. The CDR3 DNA follows: TGTGCCAGCAGTGCTAACAGGATTAACTATGGCTACACCTTC.